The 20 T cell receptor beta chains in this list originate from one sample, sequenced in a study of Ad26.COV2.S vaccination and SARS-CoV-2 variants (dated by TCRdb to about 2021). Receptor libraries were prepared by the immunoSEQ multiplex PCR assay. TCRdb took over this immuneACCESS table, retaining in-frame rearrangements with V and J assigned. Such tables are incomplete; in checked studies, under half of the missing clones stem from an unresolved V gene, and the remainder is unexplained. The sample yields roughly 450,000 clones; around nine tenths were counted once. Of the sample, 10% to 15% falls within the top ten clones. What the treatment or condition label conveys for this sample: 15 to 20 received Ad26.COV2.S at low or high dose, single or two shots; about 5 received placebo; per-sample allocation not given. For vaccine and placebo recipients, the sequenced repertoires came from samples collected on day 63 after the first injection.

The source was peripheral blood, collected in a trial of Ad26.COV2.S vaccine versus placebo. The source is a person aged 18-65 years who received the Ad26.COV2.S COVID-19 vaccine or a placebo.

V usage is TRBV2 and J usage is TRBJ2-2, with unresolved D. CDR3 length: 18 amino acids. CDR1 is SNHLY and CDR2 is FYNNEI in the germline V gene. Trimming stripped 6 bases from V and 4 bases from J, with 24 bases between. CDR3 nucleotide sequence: TGTGCCAGCAGCCGGCCCGGGCAACTTCGAAGTAGCACCGGGGAGCTGTTTTTT. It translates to CASSRPGQLRSSTGELFF. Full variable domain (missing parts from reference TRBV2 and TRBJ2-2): EPEVTQTPSHQVTQMGQEVILRCVPISNHLYFYWYRQILGQKVEFLVSFYNNEISEKSEIFDDQFSVERPDGSNFTLKIRSTKLEDSAMYFCASSRPGQLRSSTGELFFGEGSRLTVL.

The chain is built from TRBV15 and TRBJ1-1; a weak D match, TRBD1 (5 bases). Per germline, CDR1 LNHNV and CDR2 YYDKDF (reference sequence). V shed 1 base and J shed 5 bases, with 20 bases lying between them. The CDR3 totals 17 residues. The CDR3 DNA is TGTGCCACCAGCAGAGTCCCTTCTACAGGAGGACGGACTGAAGCTTTCTTT. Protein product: CATSRVPSTGGRTEAFF.

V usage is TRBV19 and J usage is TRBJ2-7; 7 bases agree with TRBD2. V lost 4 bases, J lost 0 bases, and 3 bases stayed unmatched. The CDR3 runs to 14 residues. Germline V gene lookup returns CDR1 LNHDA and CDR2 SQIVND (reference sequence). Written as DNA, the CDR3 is TGTGCCAGTAGTAGTAGCGGGCGCTCCTACGAGCAGTACTTC. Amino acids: CASSSSGRSYEQYF.

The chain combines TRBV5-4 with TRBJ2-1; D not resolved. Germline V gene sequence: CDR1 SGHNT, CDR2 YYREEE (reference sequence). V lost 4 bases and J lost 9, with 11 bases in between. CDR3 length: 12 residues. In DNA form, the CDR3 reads TGTGCCAGCAGCGAGAACAGAGGTGAGCAGTTCTTC. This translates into CASSENRGEQFF.

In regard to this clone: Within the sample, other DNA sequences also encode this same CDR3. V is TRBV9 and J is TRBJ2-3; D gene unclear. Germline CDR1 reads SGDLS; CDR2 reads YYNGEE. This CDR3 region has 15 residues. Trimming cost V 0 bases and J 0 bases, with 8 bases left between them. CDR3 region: CASSVGGSSTDTQYF. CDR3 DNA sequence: TGTGCCAGCAGCGTAGGTGGCAGTAGCACAGATACGCAGTATTTT.

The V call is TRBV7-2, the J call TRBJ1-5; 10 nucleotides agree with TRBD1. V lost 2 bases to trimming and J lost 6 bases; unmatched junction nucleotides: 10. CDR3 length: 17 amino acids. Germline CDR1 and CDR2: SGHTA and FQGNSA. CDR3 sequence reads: CASSLTGQGSGGQPQHF. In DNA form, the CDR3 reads TGTGCCAGCAGCTTAACGGGACAGGGGAGTGGCGGTCAGCCCCAGCATTTT.

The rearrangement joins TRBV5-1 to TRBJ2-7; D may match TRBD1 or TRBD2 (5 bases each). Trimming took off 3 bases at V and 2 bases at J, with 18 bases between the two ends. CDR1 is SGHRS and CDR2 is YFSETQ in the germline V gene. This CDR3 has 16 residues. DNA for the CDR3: TGCGCCAGCAGCTCGGGGCTGGGTGGACCTGCCTACGAGCAGTACTTC. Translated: CASSSGLGGPAYEQYF. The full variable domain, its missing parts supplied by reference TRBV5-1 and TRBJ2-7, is KAGVTQTPRYLIKTRGQQVTLSCSPISGHRSVSWYQQTPGQGLQFLFEYFSETQRNKGNFPGRFSGRQFSNSRSEMNVSTLELGDSALYLCASSSGLGGPAYEQYFGPGTRLTVT.

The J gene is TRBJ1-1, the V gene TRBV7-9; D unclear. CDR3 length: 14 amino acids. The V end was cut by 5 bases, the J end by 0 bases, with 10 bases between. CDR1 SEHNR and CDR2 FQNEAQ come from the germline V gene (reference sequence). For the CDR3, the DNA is TGTGCCAGCAGCACCCGGACCTTGAACACTGAAGCTTTCTTT. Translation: CASSTRTLNTEAFF.

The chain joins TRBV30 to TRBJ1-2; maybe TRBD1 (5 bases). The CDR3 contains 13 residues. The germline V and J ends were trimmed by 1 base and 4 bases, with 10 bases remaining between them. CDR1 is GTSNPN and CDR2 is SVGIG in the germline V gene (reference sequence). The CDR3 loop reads CAWSETGPYGYTF. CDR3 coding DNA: TGTGCCTGGAGTGAAACAGGACCCTATGGCTACACCTTC.

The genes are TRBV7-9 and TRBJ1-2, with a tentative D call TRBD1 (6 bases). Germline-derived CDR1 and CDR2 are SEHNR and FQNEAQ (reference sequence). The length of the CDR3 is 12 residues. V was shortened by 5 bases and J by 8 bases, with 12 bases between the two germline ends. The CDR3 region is CASSRNRDGYTF. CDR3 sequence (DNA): TGTGCCAGCAGCCGGAACAGGGACGGCTACACCTTC.

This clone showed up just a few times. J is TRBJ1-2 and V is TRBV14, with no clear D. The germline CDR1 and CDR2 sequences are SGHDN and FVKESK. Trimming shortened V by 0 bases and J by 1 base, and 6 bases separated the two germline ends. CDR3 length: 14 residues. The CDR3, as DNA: TGTGCCAGCAGCCAAGAAATCTATAACTATGGCTACACCTTC. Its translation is CASSQEIYNYGYTF. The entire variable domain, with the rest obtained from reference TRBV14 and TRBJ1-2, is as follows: EAGVTQFPSHSVIEKGQTVTLRCDPISGHDNLYWYRRVMGKEIKFLLHFVKESKQDESGMPNNRFLAERTGGTYSTLKVQPAELEDSGVYFCASSQEIYNYGYTFGSGTRLTVV.

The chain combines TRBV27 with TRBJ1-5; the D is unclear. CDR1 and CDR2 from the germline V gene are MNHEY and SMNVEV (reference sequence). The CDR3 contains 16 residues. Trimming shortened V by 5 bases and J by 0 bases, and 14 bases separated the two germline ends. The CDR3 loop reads CASSPAGDYSNQPQHF. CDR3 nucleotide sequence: TGTGCCAGCAGTCCCGCCGGAGATTATAGCAATCAGCCCCAGCATTTT.

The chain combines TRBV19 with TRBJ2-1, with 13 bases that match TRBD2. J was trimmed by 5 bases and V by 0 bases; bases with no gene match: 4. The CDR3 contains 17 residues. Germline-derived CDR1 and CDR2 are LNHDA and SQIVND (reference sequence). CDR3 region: CASSIDSGLAGNNEQFF. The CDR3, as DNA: TGTGCCAGTAGTATAGATTCGGGACTAGCGGGGAACAATGAGCAGTTCTTC.

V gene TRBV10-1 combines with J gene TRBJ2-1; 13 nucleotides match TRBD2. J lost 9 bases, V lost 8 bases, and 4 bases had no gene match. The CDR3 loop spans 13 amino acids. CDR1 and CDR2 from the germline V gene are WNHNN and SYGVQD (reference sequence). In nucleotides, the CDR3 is TGCGCCAGCTCCAGACTAGCGGGAGGTGAGCAGTTCTTC. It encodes CASSRLAGGEQFF.

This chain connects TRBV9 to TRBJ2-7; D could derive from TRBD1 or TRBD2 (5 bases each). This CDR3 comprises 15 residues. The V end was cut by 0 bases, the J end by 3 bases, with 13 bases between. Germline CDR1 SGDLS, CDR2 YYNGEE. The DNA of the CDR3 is TGTGCCAGCAGCGTAGCTACCGGGGCGGACTACGAGCAGTACTTC. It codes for CASSVATGADYEQYF.

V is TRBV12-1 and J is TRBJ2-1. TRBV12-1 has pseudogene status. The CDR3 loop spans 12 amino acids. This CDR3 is CASSPQTPFLFF. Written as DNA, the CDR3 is TGTGCCAGCAGCCCCCAGACCCCTTTTCTGTTCTTC.

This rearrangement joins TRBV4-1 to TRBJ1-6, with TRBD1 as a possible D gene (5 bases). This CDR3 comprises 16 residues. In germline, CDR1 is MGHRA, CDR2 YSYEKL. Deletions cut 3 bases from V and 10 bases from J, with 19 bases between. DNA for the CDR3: TGCGCCAGCAGCCAGGATCCTCCGGGGGTTTTGTCACCCCTCCACTTT. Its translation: CASSQDPPGVLSPLHF.

DNA of the CDR3: TGTGCCAGTAGTATACGGGACAGCTTTAACAATGAGCAGTTCTTC. Protein: CASSIRDSFNNEQFF. The gene calls are TRBV19 and TRBJ2-1; 7 bases line up with TRBD1. With 2 bases clipped from V and 5 bases from J, the junction kept 6 bases outside the gene matches. Germline CDR1 reads LNHDA; CDR2 reads SQIVND (reference sequence). This CDR3 comprises 15 residues.

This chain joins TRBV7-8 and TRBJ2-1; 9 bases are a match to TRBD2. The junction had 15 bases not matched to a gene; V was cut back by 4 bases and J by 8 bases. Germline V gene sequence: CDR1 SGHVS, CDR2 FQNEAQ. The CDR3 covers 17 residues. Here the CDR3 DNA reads TGTGCCAGCAGCTCCGACGTAGTAGCGGGAGTTGTGTATGAGCAGTTCTTC. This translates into CASSSDVVAGVVYEQFF.

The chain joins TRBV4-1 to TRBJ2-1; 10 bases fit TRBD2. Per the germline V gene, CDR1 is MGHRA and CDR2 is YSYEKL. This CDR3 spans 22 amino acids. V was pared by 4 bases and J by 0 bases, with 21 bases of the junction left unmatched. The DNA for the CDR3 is TGCGCCAGCAGCCCCTTTAGCCTACGAGGTAGCGGGAGGAACGGCTCCTACAATGAGCAGTTCTTC. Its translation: CASSPFSLRGSGRNGSYNEQFF.